A selection of T cell receptor beta chains follows, all from one sample in a study of T cells in tumors after PD-1 blockade. This table comes from immunoSEQ multiplex PCR, and its TCRdb copy is limited to in-frame clones, with some not included. The sample lists about 33,000 clones, about three quarters occurring once. The sample in question was PBMCs, obtained before anti-PD-1 treatment. The origin of the receptors is a human donor with basal cell carcinoma. Each CDR3 is given with its conserved first and last residue. Each record gives: D gene, J gene, V gene, clone size, CDR3 protein, CDR3 DNA. D genes are given only for firm matches. Rows may omit the clone size; those that give it use once, few, many or a size class.

d_call: TRBD2; j_call: TRBJ2-1; v_call: TRBV3-1/TRBV3-2; clone_size: -; cdr3_aa: CASSDSGRSSYNEQFF; cdr3_nt: TGTGCCAGCAGCGATAGCGGGAGGTCTTCCTACAATGAGCAGTTCTTC
d_call: -; j_call: TRBJ1-4; v_call: TRBV9; clone_size: -; cdr3_aa: CASSATATNEKLFF; cdr3_nt: TGTGCCAGCAGCGCGACAGCGACTAATGAAAAACTGTTTTTT
d_call: TRBD2; j_call: TRBJ2-7; v_call: TRBV11-1; clone_size: -; cdr3_aa: CASSAGPRGLAGEQYF; cdr3_nt: TGTGCCAGCAGCGCGGGCCCCCGGGGACTAGCTGGCGAGCAGTACTTC
d_call: -; j_call: TRBJ1-6; v_call: TRBV27; clone_size: few; cdr3_aa: CASSKGGRGNSPLHF; cdr3_nt: TGTGCCAGCAGCAAGGGGGGACGGGGTAATTCACCCCTCCACTTT
d_call: -; j_call: TRBJ2-3; v_call: TRBV6-5; clone_size: -; cdr3_aa: CASSRVQGGTDTQYF; cdr3_nt: TGTGCCAGCAGTCGAGTACAGGGCGGCACAGATACGCAGTATTTT
d_call: TRBD1; j_call: TRBJ1-2; v_call: TRBV28; clone_size: -; cdr3_aa: CASSPQGAKGYTF; cdr3_nt: TGTGCCAGCAGTCCCCAGGGGGCAAAGGGCTACACCTTC
d_call: -; j_call: TRBJ1-6; v_call: TRBV4-1; clone_size: -; cdr3_aa: CASSQEERGYNSPLHF; cdr3_nt: TGCGCCAGCAGCCAAGAGGAGCGGGGATATAATTCACCCCTCCACTTT
d_call: TRBD1; j_call: TRBJ2-7; v_call: TRBV6-5; clone_size: -; cdr3_aa: CASRPDRGLVYEQYF; cdr3_nt: TGTGCCAGCAGGCCCGACAGGGGGCTGGTGTACGAGCAGTACTTC
d_call: -; j_call: TRBJ2-1; v_call: TRBV7-3; clone_size: few; cdr3_aa: CASSLSGVKNNEQFF; cdr3_nt: TGTGCCAGCAGCTTGTCAGGGGTAAAGAACAATGAGCAGTTCTTC
d_call: TRBD2; j_call: TRBJ2-3; v_call: TRBV6-5; clone_size: -; cdr3_aa: CASKLAGATDTQYF; cdr3_nt: TGTGCCTCGAAACTAGCGGGGGCCACAGATACGCAGTATTTT
d_call: TRBD2; j_call: TRBJ2-3; v_call: TRBV5-1; clone_size: -; cdr3_aa: CASSLGGLAIDTQYF; cdr3_nt: TGCGCCAGCAGCTTGGGAGGACTAGCGATAGATACGCAGTATTTT
d_call: -; j_call: TRBJ2-1; v_call: TRBV5-6; clone_size: -; cdr3_aa: CASTLLDNSYNEQFF; cdr3_nt: TGTGCCAGCACCTTATTAGACAACTCCTACAATGAGCAGTTCTTC
d_call: -; j_call: TRBJ1-2; v_call: TRBV5-4; clone_size: -; cdr3_aa: CASSLGGQGNYGYTF; cdr3_nt: TGTGCCAGCAGCTTGGGTGGGCAGGGGAACTATGGCTACACCTTC
d_call: TRBD2; j_call: TRBJ2-3; v_call: TRBV5-1; clone_size: -; cdr3_aa: CASSPSQTSGGPNTQYF; cdr3_nt: TGCGCCAGCAGCCCAAGCCAAACTAGCGGGGGCCCCAATACGCAGTATTTT
d_call: -; j_call: TRBJ2-1; v_call: TRBV27; clone_size: once; cdr3_aa: CASSSFNEQFF; cdr3_nt: TGTGCCAGCAGTTCCTTCAATGAGCAGTTCTTC
d_call: -; j_call: TRBJ2-1; v_call: TRBV24-1; clone_size: -; cdr3_aa: CATSDSRGAAEQFF; cdr3_nt: TGTGCCACCAGTGATTCCCGCGGGGCTGCTGAGCAGTTCTTC
d_call: -; j_call: TRBJ1-1; v_call: TRBV6-1; clone_size: -; cdr3_aa: CASSEVPELTEAFF; cdr3_nt: TGTGCCAGCAGTGAGGTTCCGGAGCTCACTGAAGCTTTCTTT
d_call: -; j_call: TRBJ2-1; v_call: TRBV4-3; clone_size: -; cdr3_aa: CASSPGVFGSQDEQFF; cdr3_nt: TGCGCCAGCAGCCCTGGGGTTTTCGGGAGTCAGGATGAGCAGTTCTTC
d_call: -; j_call: TRBJ2-2; v_call: TRBV7-2; clone_size: -; cdr3_aa: CASGPRGWPTGELFF; cdr3_nt: TGTGCCAGCGGTCCTAGGGGGTGGCCCACCGGGGAGCTGTTTTTT
d_call: TRBD2; j_call: TRBJ2-2; v_call: TRBV7-2; clone_size: -; cdr3_aa: CASRLAGNTGELFF; cdr3_nt: TGTGCCAGCCGACTAGCGGGAAACACCGGGGAGCTGTTTTTT
d_call: -; j_call: TRBJ1-2; v_call: TRBV18; clone_size: -; cdr3_aa: CASSPEREGGYTF; cdr3_nt: TGTGCCAGCTCACCGGAGAGGGAGGGTGGCTACACCTTC
d_call: -; j_call: TRBJ1-1; v_call: TRBV6-5; clone_size: few; cdr3_aa: CASSRQVNTEAFF; cdr3_nt: TGTGCCAGCAGTCGACAGGTGAACACTGAAGCTTTCTTT
d_call: TRBD1; j_call: TRBJ1-1; v_call: TRBV4-3; clone_size: -; cdr3_aa: CASSQTGGRNTEAFF; cdr3_nt: TGCGCCAGCAGCCAGACAGGGGGCCGGAACACTGAAGCTTTCTTT
d_call: TRBD1; j_call: TRBJ2-5; v_call: TRBV7-2; clone_size: -; cdr3_aa: CASSLAGQAQETQYF; cdr3_nt: TGTGCCAGCAGCTTAGCGGGACAGGCCCAAGAGACCCAGTACTTC
d_call: TRBD1; j_call: TRBJ1-6; v_call: TRBV6-5; clone_size: -; cdr3_aa: CASRPGQGHSPLHF; cdr3_nt: TGTGCCAGCAGACCGGGACAGGGGCATTCACCCCTCCACTTT
d_call: TRBD2; j_call: TRBJ2-1; v_call: TRBV5-4; clone_size: -; cdr3_aa: CASSFQRGGGEQFF; cdr3_nt: TGTGCCAGCAGCTTCCAGCGGGGGGGAGGTGAGCAGTTCTTC
d_call: -; j_call: TRBJ2-7; v_call: TRBV7-8; clone_size: -; cdr3_aa: CASSQLGLRPGGSEQYF; cdr3_nt: TGTGCCAGCAGCCAATTAGGCCTAAGGCCCGGCGGCTCCGAGCAGTACTTC
d_call: -; j_call: TRBJ2-3; v_call: TRBV6-2/TRBV6-3; clone_size: -; cdr3_aa: CASSPVSLTDTQYF; cdr3_nt: TGTGCCAGCAGCCCCGTTTCTCTCACAGATACGCAGTATTTT
d_call: -; j_call: TRBJ2-2; v_call: TRBV6-4; clone_size: few; cdr3_aa: CASSDPAFTGIQPLNTGELFF; cdr3_nt: TGTGCCAGCAGTGACCCGGCTTTTACAGGGATACAACCTTTGAACACCGGGGAGCTGTTTTTT
d_call: -; j_call: TRBJ1-1; v_call: TRBV12-5; clone_size: -; cdr3_aa: CASGPEVVNTEAFF; cdr3_nt: TGTGCTAGTGGTCCGGAGGTGGTGAACACTGAAGCTTTCTTT
d_call: TRBD1; j_call: TRBJ1-4; v_call: TRBV4-1; clone_size: -; cdr3_aa: CASSRVGTATNEKLFF; cdr3_nt: TGCGCCAGCAGCCGGGTAGGGACAGCAACTAATGAAAAACTGTTTTTT
d_call: TRBD2; j_call: TRBJ2-7; v_call: TRBV7-2; clone_size: -; cdr3_aa: CASSLAGGREQYF; cdr3_nt: TGTGCCAGCAGCCTAGCGGGGGGTAGGGAGCAGTACTTC
d_call: -; j_call: TRBJ2-7; v_call: TRBV7-2; clone_size: -; cdr3_aa: CASSNPGGGKEQYF; cdr3_nt: TGTGCCAGCAGCAACCCAGGGGGAGGAAAAGAGCAGTACTTC
d_call: -; j_call: TRBJ1-5; v_call: TRBV3-1/TRBV3-2; clone_size: -; cdr3_aa: CASSRQVQEPQHF; cdr3_nt: TGTGCCAGCAGTCGACAGGTCCAGGAGCCCCAGCATTTT
d_call: -; j_call: TRBJ2-7; v_call: TRBV7-8; clone_size: -; cdr3_aa: CASSLGGGGGAEQYF; cdr3_nt: TGTGCCAGCAGCTTAGGGGGAGGGGGCGGGGCCGAGCAGTACTTC
d_call: TRBD2; j_call: TRBJ2-7; v_call: TRBV5-4; clone_size: once; cdr3_aa: CVSSTPGTTKGEQYF; cdr3_nt: TGTGTCAGCAGCACGCCCGGGACTACCAAAGGAGAGCAGTACTTC
d_call: -; j_call: TRBJ2-3; v_call: TRBV5-4; clone_size: -; cdr3_aa: CASSFARDTQYF; cdr3_nt: TGTGCCAGCAGCTTTGCGAGAGATACGCAGTATTTT
d_call: TRBD1; j_call: TRBJ2-7; v_call: TRBV5-6; clone_size: -; cdr3_aa: CASSPIQDRGSYEQYF; cdr3_nt: TGTGCCAGCAGCCCGATCCAGGACAGGGGCTCCTACGAGCAGTACTTC
d_call: TRBD2; j_call: TRBJ2-5; v_call: TRBV4-2; clone_size: few; cdr3_aa: CASSLSPSSGQETQYF; cdr3_nt: TGTGCCAGCAGCCTAAGCCCCTCTAGCGGCCAAGAGACCCAGTACTTC
d_call: -; j_call: TRBJ1-5; v_call: TRBV2; clone_size: -; cdr3_aa: CASSEGGGWNQPQHF; cdr3_nt: TGTGCCAGCAGTGAAGGGGGGGGGTGGAATCAGCCCCAGCATTTT
d_call: TRBD1; j_call: TRBJ1-1; v_call: TRBV19; clone_size: once; cdr3_aa: CASRGDRGLATEAFF; cdr3_nt: TGTGCCAGTAGGGGGGACAGGGGGCTGGCGACTGAAGCTTTCTTT
d_call: -; j_call: TRBJ2-4; v_call: TRBV27; clone_size: -; cdr3_aa: CASGRGGEAKNIQYF; cdr3_nt: TGTGCCAGCGGAAGGGGGGGGGAAGCCAAAAACATTCAGTACTTC
d_call: -; j_call: TRBJ1-2; v_call: TRBV28; clone_size: once; cdr3_aa: CASSPADRYYGYTF; cdr3_nt: TGTGCCAGCAGCCCCGCGGACAGATACTATGGCTACACCTTC
d_call: TRBD1; j_call: TRBJ2-6; v_call: TRBV6-2/TRBV6-3; clone_size: -; cdr3_aa: CASSLLRTGGAGANVLTF; cdr3_nt: TGTGCCAGCAGTTTGCTTAGGACAGGGGGCGCTGGGGCCAACGTCCTGACTTTC
d_call: -; j_call: TRBJ2-1; v_call: TRBV7-9; clone_size: -; cdr3_aa: CASSPEGRINEQFF; cdr3_nt: TGTGCCAGCAGCCCCGAGGGGCGGATTAATGAGCAGTTCTTC
d_call: -; j_call: TRBJ1-4; v_call: TRBV5-1; clone_size: -; cdr3_aa: CASRQGGGLKSEKLFF; cdr3_nt: TGCGCCAGCAGACAGGGTGGAGGGTTGAAGAGTGAAAAACTGTTTTTT
d_call: TRBD2; j_call: TRBJ2-1; v_call: TRBV9; clone_size: -; cdr3_aa: CASSVGPLAGGPPYNEQFF; cdr3_nt: TGTGCCAGCAGCGTAGGACCGCTAGCGGGAGGGCCCCCCTACAATGAGCAGTTCTTC
d_call: TRBD1; j_call: TRBJ2-1; v_call: TRBV27; clone_size: -; cdr3_aa: CASSSLDRGGDEQFF; cdr3_nt: TGTGCCAGCAGTTCGCTCGACAGGGGAGGTGATGAGCAGTTCTTC
d_call: -; j_call: TRBJ2-1; v_call: TRBV5-1; clone_size: -; cdr3_aa: CASSLERNLEGNEQFF; cdr3_nt: TGCGCCAGCAGCTTGGAGCGCAACTTGGAGGGAAATGAGCAGTTCTTC
d_call: TRBD2; j_call: TRBJ2-1; v_call: TRBV7-2; clone_size: -; cdr3_aa: CASSVTSGSSLYEQFF; cdr3_nt: TGTGCCAGCAGCGTGACTAGCGGGAGTAGTCTGTATGAGCAGTTCTTC
d_call: -; j_call: TRBJ2-7; v_call: TRBV19; clone_size: -; cdr3_aa: CASSTRRGNSYEQYF; cdr3_nt: TGTGCCAGTAGTACTCGGAGGGGGAATTCCTACGAGCAGTACTTC
d_call: -; j_call: TRBJ2-3; v_call: TRBV19; clone_size: -; cdr3_aa: CASKGTLGGSQYF; cdr3_nt: TGTGCCAGTAAAGGGACCCTGGGCGGGTCGCAGTATTTT
d_call: -; j_call: TRBJ2-7; v_call: TRBV4-3; clone_size: -; cdr3_aa: CASSQDSGTTEQYF; cdr3_nt: TGCGCCAGCAGCCAAGATTCAGGGACCACCGAGCAGTACTTC
d_call: TRBD2; j_call: TRBJ2-3; v_call: TRBV2; clone_size: -; cdr3_aa: CASSGTSGRTDTQYF; cdr3_nt: TGTGCCAGCAGCGGGACTAGCGGGAGAACAGATACGCAGTATTTT